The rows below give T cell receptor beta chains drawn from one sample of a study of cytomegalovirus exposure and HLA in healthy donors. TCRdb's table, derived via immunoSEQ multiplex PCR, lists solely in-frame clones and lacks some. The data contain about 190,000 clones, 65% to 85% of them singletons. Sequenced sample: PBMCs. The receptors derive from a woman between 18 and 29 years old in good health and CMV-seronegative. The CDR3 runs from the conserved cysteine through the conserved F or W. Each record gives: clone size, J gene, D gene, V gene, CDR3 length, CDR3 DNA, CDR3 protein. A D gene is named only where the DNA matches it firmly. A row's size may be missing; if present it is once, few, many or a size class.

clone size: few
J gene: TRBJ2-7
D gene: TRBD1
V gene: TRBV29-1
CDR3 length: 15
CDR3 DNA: TGCAGCGTTGAAGACGACAGGGGGCGCGAGTACGAGCAGTACTTC
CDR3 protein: CSVEDDRGREYEQYF

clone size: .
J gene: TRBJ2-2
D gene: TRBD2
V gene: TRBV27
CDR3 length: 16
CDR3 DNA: TGTGCCAGCAGTCCCTCTGCGGGGGGCCGCACCGGGGAGCTGTTTTTT
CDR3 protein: CASSPSAGGRTGELFF

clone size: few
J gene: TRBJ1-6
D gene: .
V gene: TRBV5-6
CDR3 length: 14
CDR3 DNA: TGTGCCAGCAGCGTTACAGGGATTGGGTCACCCCTCCACTTT
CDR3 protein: CASSVTGIGSPLHF

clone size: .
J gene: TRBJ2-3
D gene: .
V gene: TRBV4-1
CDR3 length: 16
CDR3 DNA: TGCGCCAGCAGCCGCTTGACTGAAATCAGCACAGATACGCAGTATTTT
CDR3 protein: CASSRLTEISTDTQYF

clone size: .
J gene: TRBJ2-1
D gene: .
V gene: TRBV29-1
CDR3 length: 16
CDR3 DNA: TGCAGCGTTGAAGGTCCCGACAGGAGCTCCTACAATGAGCAGTTCTTC
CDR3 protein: CSVEGPDRSSYNEQFF

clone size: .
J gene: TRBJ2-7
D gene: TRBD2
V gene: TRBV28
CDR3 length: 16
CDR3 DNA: TGTGCCAGCAGTCCAACCGGGACTAGGCTGAGTACGCAGCAGTACTTC
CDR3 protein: CASSPTGTRLSTQQYF

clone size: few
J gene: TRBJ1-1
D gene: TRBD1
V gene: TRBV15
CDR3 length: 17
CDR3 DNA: TGTGCCACCAGCAGGGATAACGATGGGACAGTTAACACTGAAGCTTTCTTT
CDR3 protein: CATSRDNDGTVNTEAFF

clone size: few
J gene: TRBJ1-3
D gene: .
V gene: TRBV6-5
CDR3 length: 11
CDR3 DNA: TGTGCCGCAGGGTGGGGAAACACCATATATTTT
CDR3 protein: CAAGWGNTIYF

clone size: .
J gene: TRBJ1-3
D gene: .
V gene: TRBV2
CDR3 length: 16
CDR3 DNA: TGTGCCAGCAGTGAAGCGCCGGGGGAAAATGGAAACACCATATATTTT
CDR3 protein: CASSEAPGENGNTIYF

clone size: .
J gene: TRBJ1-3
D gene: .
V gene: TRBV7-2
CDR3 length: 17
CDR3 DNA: TGTGCCAGCAGCTTAGTGTATGGTCTGAGCTCTGGAAACACCATATATTTT
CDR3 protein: CASSLVYGLSSGNTIYF

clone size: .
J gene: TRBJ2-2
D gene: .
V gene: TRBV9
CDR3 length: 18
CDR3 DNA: TGTGCCAGCAGCGTAGATTACGGCGGGACAGCGAACACCGGGGAGCTGTTTTTT
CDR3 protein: CASSVDYGGTANTGELFF

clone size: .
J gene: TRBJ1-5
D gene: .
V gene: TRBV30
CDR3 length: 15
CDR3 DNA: TGTGCCTGGAGTTCAGGGATTTATAGCAATCAGCCCCAGCATTTT
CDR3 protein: CAWSSGIYSNQPQHF

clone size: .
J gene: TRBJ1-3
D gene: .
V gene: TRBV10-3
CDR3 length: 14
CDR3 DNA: TGTGCCATCAGTCCACCCGGCTCTGGAAACACCATATATTTT
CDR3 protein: CAISPPGSGNTIYF

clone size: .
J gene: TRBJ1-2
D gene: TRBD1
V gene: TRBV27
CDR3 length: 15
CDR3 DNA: TGTGCCAGCAGTTCTCCCGGACAGGGGGACTATGGCTACACCTTC
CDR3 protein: CASSSPGQGDYGYTF

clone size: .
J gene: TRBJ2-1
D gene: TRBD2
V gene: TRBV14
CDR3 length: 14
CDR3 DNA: TGTGCCAGCAGCCAAGGACTAGCGGGAGATGAGCAGTTCTTC
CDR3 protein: CASSQGLAGDEQFF

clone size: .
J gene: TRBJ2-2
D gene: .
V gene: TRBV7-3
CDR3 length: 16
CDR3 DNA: TGTGCCAGCAGCCCGACAGTTCCCTCGAACACCGGGGAGCTGTTTTTT
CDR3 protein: CASSPTVPSNTGELFF

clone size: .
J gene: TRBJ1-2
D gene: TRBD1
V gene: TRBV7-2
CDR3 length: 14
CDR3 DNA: TGTGCCAGCAGCTTACCAGGGGACAGCTATGGCTACACCTTC
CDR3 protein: CASSLPGDSYGYTF

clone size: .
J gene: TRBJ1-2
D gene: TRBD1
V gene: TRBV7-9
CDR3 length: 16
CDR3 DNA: TGTGCCAGCAGCTCGGTACAGGGGCTACTAAACTATGGCTACACCTTC
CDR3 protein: CASSSVQGLLNYGYTF

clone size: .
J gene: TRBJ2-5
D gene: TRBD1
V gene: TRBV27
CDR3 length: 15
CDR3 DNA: TGTGCCAGCAGAGTCGGGACAGGGAACTTTGAGACCCAGTACTTC
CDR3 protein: CASRVGTGNFETQYF

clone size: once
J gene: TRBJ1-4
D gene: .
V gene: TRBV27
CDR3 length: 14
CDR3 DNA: TGTGCCAGCAGCCGGACAGCTACTAATGAAAAACTGTTTTTT
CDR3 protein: CASSRTATNEKLFF

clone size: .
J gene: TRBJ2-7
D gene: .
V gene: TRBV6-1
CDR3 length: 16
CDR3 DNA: TGTGCCAGCAGTGAAGCGCTCTCGGAAGGAGTCTACGAGCAGTACTTC
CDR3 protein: CASSEALSEGVYEQYF

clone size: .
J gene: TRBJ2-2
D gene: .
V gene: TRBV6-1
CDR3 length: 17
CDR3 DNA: TGTGCCAGCAGTGAAGGGCCCGTAGTATGGAGCACCGGGGAGCTGTTTTTT
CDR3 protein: CASSEGPVVWSTGELFF

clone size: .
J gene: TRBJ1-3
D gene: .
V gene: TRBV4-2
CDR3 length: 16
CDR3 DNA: TGTGCCAGCAGCCAGGTGCAGGGGATCTCTGGAAACACCATATATTTT
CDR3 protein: CASSQVQGISGNTIYF

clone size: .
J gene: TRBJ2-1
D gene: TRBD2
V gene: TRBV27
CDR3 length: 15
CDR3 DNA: TGTGCCAGCAGTTTATCCCTAGCGGGAGTCAATGAGCAGTTCTTC
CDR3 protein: CASSLSLAGVNEQFF

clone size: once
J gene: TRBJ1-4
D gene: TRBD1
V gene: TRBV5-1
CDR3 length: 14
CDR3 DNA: TGCGCCAGCAGCGGGGGACAGGGGCGAGAAAAACTGTTTTTT
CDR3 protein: CASSGGQGREKLFF

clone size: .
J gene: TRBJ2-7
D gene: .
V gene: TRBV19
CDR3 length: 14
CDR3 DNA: TGTGCCAGTAGTCCCTCGGGGGTATCCTACGAGCAGTACTTC
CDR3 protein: CASSPSGVSYEQYF

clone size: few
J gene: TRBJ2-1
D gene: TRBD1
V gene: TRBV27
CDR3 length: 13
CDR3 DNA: TGTGCCAGCAGTCTCCCGGACAGGATTGAGCAGTTCTTC
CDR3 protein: CASSLPDRIEQFF

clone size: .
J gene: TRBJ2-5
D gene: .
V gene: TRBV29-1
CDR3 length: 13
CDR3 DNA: TGCAGCGTCCAGTCCGGTTTCGGGGAGACCCAGTACTTC
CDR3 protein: CSVQSGFGETQYF

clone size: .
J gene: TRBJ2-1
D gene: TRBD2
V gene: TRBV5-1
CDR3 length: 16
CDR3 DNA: TGCGCCAGCAGTGGAGAGGGGACTAGCGGAACCAATGAGCAGTTCTTC
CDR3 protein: CASSGEGTSGTNEQFF

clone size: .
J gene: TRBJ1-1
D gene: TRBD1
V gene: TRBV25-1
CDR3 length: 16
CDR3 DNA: TGTGCCAGCAGTGAATTCAGGGGGCCACCTTACATGGGAGCTTTCTTT
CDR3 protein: CASSEFRGPPYMGAFF

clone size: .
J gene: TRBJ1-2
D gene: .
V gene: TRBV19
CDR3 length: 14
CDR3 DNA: TGTGCCAGTAGTAAGACAGCCCTCCACGCTGGCTACACCTTC
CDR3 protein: CASSKTALHAGYTF

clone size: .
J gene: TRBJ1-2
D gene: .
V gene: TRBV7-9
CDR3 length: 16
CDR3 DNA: TGTGCCAGCAGCCCTTTCACAGGGACGCATAACTATGGCTACACCTTC
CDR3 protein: CASSPFTGTHNYGYTF

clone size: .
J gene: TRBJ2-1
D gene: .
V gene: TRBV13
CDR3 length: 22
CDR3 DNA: TGTGCCAGCAGCTTATCGCCCGGGTTGTCCCTCTCCGTTCGAAGCTCCTACAATGAGCAGTTCTTC
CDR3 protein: CASSLSPGLSLSVRSSYNEQFF

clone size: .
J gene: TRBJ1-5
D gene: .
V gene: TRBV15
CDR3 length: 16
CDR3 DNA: TGTGCCACCAGCAGAGATAGGGGGGGAGGCAATCAGCCCCAGCATTTT
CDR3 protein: CATSRDRGGGNQPQHF

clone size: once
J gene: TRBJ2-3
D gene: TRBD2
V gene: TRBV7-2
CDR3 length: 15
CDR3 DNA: TGTGCCAGCAGCCCCAGTCTAGCGGGAACAGATACGCAGTATTTT
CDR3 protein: CASSPSLAGTDTQYF

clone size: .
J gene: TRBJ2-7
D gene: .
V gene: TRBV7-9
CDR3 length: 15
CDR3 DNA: TGTGCCAGCAGCCCAGAGCCAGGGATCTCCTACGAGCAGTACTTC
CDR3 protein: CASSPEPGISYEQYF

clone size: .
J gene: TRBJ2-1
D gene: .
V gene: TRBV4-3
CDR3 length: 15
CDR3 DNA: TGCGCCAGCAGCGAGACTGAGGGTACTCCCAATGAGCAGTTCTTC
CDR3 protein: CASSETEGTPNEQFF

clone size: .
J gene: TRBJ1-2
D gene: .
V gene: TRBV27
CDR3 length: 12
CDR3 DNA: TGTGCCAGCAGATCGGGTAGATATGGCTACACCTTC
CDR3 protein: CASRSGRYGYTF

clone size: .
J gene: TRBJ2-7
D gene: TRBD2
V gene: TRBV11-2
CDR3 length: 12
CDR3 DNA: TGTGCCAGCAGCCCGGGGGGGCTCGAGCAGTACTTC
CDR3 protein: CASSPGGLEQYF

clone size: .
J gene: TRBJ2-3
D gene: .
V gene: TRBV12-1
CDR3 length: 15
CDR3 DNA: TGTGCCAGCAGGCAACTAGCGGCGGTCGGAGATACGCAGTATTTT
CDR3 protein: CASRQLAAVGDTQYF

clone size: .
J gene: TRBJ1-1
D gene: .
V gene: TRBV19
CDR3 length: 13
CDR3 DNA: TGTGCCAGTAGTATTACGGGGAACACTGAAGCTTTCTTT
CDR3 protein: CASSITGNTEAFF

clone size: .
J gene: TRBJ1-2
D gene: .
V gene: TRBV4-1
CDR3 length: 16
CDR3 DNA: TGCGCCAGCAGCCAAGAAGAGGTCCTTCTTAACTATGGCTACACCTTC
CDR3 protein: CASSQEEVLLNYGYTF

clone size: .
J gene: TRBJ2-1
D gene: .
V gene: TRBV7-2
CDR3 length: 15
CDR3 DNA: TGTGCCAGCATCCCTCGGGGAGCCCACTCCAATGAGCAGTTCTTC
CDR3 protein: CASIPRGAHSNEQFF

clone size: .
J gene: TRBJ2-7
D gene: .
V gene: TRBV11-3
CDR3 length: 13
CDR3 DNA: TGTGCCAGCAGCGCAACAGGGTTCCACGAGCAGTACTTC
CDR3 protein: CASSATGFHEQYF

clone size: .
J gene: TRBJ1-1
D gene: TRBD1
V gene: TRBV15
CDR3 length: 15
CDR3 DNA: TGTGCCACCAGCAGGCGACAGGGATGGGACACTGAAGCTTTCTTT
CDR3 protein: CATSRRQGWDTEAFF

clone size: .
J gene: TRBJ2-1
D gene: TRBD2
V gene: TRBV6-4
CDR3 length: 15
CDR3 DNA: TGTGCCAGCTGGGTAGCGGGAGTAGGATACAATGAGCAGTTCTTC
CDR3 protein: CASWVAGVGYNEQFF

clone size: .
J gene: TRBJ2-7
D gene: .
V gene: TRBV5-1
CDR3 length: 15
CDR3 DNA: TGCGCCAGCAGCTTCGGAACAGCCTACTCCTACGAGCAGTACTTC
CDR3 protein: CASSFGTAYSYEQYF

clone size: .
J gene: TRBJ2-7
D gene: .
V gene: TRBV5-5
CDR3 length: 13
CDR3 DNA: TGTGCCAGCAGCTTGGCTAGGGGCTACGAGCAGTACTTC
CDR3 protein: CASSLARGYEQYF

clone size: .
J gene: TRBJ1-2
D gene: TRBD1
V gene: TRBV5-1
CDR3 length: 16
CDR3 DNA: TGCGCCAGCAGCTTGGATGTGGGGCAGGGGGCTGGGGGCTACACCTTC
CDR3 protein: CASSLDVGQGAGGYTF

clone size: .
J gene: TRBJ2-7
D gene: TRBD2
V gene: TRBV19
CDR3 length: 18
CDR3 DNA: TGTGCCAGTAGTATAGATCATCTTTCGGGAGGGCCCTCCTACGAGCAGTACTTC
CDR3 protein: CASSIDHLSGGPSYEQYF

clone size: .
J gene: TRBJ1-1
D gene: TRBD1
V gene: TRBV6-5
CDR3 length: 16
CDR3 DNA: TGTGCCAGCAGTTCGCCGGGACAGCGAGTTGACACTGAAGCTTTCTTT
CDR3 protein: CASSSPGQRVDTEAFF

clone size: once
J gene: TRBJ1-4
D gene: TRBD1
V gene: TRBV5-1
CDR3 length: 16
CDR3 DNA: TGCGCCAGCAGCCCGGGACAGGGGGCGTCTAATGAAAAACTGTTTTTT
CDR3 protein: CASSPGQGASNEKLFF

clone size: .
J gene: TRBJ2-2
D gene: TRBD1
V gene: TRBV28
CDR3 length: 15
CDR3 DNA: TGTGCCAGCAGCCCCCTAGACAGGGTAACCGGGGAGCTGTTTTTT
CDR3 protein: CASSPLDRVTGELFF

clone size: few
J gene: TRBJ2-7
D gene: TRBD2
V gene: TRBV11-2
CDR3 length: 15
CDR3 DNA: TGTGCCAGCAGCTTCGGACTAGCGGGAGGCTACGAGCAGTACTTC
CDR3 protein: CASSFGLAGGYEQYF

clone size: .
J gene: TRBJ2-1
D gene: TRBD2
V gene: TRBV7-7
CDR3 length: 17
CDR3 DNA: TGTGCTAGCAGCTTCCGCTCGGGACTAGCGGGAGCAAATGAGCAGTTCTTC
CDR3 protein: CASSFRSGLAGANEQFF

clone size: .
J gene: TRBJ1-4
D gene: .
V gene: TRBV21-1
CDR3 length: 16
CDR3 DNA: TGTGCCAGCAGCAAAGGGGAGGGACAGGCGATCCCTCGACTGTTTTTT
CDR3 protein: CASSKGEGQAIPRLFF